The 29 T cell receptor beta chains reported below all come from one sample, sequenced in a study of ipilimumab plus nivolumab after autologous stem cell transplantation. Libraries were prepared by immunoSEQ multiplex PCR; TCRdb keeps only in-frame clonotypes and omits some of them. This table holds some 41,000 clones, around 92% found once. The sequencing here drew on PBMCs, taken in a trial of ipilimumab plus nivolumab as post-transplant consolidation. The receptors were gathered from a male donor with multiple myeloma.

The V gene is TRBV4-3, the J gene TRBJ2-7; 9 nucleotides agree with TRBD1. The V gene end was trimmed by 0 bases and the J gene end by 3 bases; junction bases not matched to a gene: 6. Looked up from germline, CDR1 is LGHNA and CDR2 is YSLEER. There are 16 residues in the CDR3. The CDR3 reads CASSQDHATGGYEQYF. The CDR3 DNA reads TGCGCCAGCAGCCAAGATCATGCGACAGGGGGCTACGAGCAGTACTTC.

This clone showed up just once. The J gene is TRBJ2-5, the V gene TRBV6-7; D is possibly TRBD2 (6 bases). The J call may not be correct, given that the DNA end is closer to TRBJ2-7. TRBV6-7 is assigned to the ORF class and has an uncertain function. The CDR3 has 16 amino acids. The CDR3 reads CASSYSIGTGAYEQYF. The CDR3 DNA reads as TGTGCCAGCAGTTACTCGATCGGGACGGGGGCCTACGAGCAGTACTTC.

J is TRBJ2-2 and V is TRBV2, with 9 nucleotides matching TRBD2. The CDR3 is 15 residues long. Per germline, CDR1 SNHLY and CDR2 FYNNEI. The V segment lost 3 bases and the J segment 6 bases; nucleotides outside the gene matches: 5. Here the CDR3 reads CASSDLASGAGELFF. The CDR3 nucleotides are TGTGCCAGCAGTGATTTGGCTAGCGGGGCCGGGGAGCTGTTTTTT.

The chain links TRBV5-6 to TRBJ1-1; TRBD1 matches 12 bases. CDR3 length: 16 amino acids. Germline CDR1 and CDR2: SGHDT and YYEEEE. V lost 2 bases, J lost 3 bases, and 5 bases stayed unmatched. The CDR3 protein is CASSFQGQGAYTEAFF. CDR3 coding DNA: TGTGCCAGCAGCTTCCAGGGACAGGGGGCGTACACTGAAGCTTTCTTT.

The chain has TRBV30 and TRBJ1-2; perhaps TRBD1 as D (5 bases). CDR1 and CDR2 from the germline V gene are GTSNPN and SVGIG (reference sequence). The CDR3 has 13 amino acids. Trimming took 2 bases from V and 3 from J, leaving 10 bases between them. CDR3 nucleotide sequence: TGTGCCTGGAGTCCCGGGGCCTACTATGGCTACACCTTC. This gives the protein CAWSPGAYYGYTF.

The rearrangement links TRBV18 to TRBJ2-1; TRBD2 matches at 7 bases. CDR1 and CDR2 (germline): KGHSH, LQKENI. The CDR3 length is 16 residues. With V trimmed by 4 bases and J by 3 bases, 9 bases remained unmatched. In DNA, the CDR3 is TGTGCCAGCTCACGAACCGGGACTACCCTCTACAATGAGCAGTTCTTC. This sequence encodes CASSRTGTTLYNEQFF.

This chain links TRBV6-5 with TRBJ1-5; D not certain. The V and J ends lost 0 bases and 2 bases respectively, with 11 bases between them. There are 16 residues in the CDR3. Looked up from germline, CDR1 is MNHEY and CDR2 is SVGAGI. In DNA form, the CDR3 reads TGTGCCAGCAGTTACTCGCCTCCGAGGGGCAATCAGCCCCAGCATTTT. This codes for CASSYSPPRGNQPQHF.

The chain's CDR3 is CASSLNTGSGTDTQYF. CDR3 sequence (DNA): TGCGCCAGCAGCTTGAATACAGGGAGTGGAACAGATACGCAGTATTTT. V and J are TRBV5-1 and TRBJ2-3; TRBD1 might be the D (6 bases). Between the trimmed V and J ends, which lost 1 base and 3 bases, there was a span of 15 bases. Per germline, CDR1 SGHRS and CDR2 YFSETQ. The CDR3 spans 16 residues.

The chain joins TRBV19 to TRBJ2-7; D is uncertain. From germline, CDR1 is LNHDA and CDR2 SQIVND (reference sequence). The CDR3 covers 13 residues. Between the trimmed V and J ends, which lost 4 bases and 0 bases, there was a span of 7 bases. The CDR3 nucleotides are TGTGCCAGTAGTAGGCTAGTCTCCTACGAGCAGTACTTC. Translating gives CASSRLVSYEQYF. The full variable domain, with the rest looked up from reference TRBV19 and TRBJ2-7, is DGGITQSPKYLFRKEGQNVTLSCEQNLNHDAMYWYRQDPGQGLRLIYYSQIVNDFQKGDIAEGYSVSREKKESFPLTVTSAQKNPTAFYLCASSRLVSYEQYFGPGTRLTVT.

The chain joins TRBV6-1 to TRBJ2-1; D is unresolved. This CDR3 has 12 residues. Germline CDR1 and CDR2: MNHNS and SASEGT. V was pared by 0 bases and J by 8 bases, with 5 bases between. CDR3 protein: CASSEATYEQFF. The DNA for the CDR3 is TGTGCCAGCAGTGAAGCGACCTATGAGCAGTTCTTC.

The rearrangement joins TRBV19 to TRBJ1-2, with a possible D match to TRBD1 (6 bases). The CDR3 has 15 amino acids. CDR1 is LNHDA, CDR2 SQIVND, per germline (reference sequence). V lost 7 bases and J 6 bases, leaving 21 bases between the germline ends. CDR3 sequence: CASIRSRGTGNGYTF. As DNA, the CDR3 is TGTGCCAGTATTCGAAGCAGGGGTACTGGGAATGGCTACACCTTC.

The chain has TRBV7-2 and TRBJ2-5, with 9 bases lining up with TRBD1. In germline, CDR1 is SGHTA, CDR2 FQGNSA. V gave up 5 bases and J gave up 2 bases; unmatched junction bases: 9. This CDR3 has 16 residues. CDR3 in amino acids: CASSTRTGAYQETQYF. The CDR3 DNA reads as TGTGCCAGCAGCACTCGGACAGGGGCTTATCAAGAGACCCAGTACTTC.

This clone was seen once. The chain's CDR3 is CASSDRGLGGYNEQFF. The CDR3 DNA follows: TGTGCCAGCAGCGACAGGGGCCTCGGGGGCTACAATGAGCAGTTCTTC. The chain uses TRBV6-6 and TRBJ2-1; 8 bases fit TRBD1. The V gene's germline CDR1 is MNHNY and CDR2 SVGAGI (reference sequence). The CDR3 sequence is 16 residues long. With 6 bases clipped from V and 3 bases from J, the junction kept 10 bases outside the gene matches.

The chain recombines TRBV19 with TRBJ2-7, with 10 nucleotides matching TRBD1. This CDR3 spans 16 amino acids. The germline gives CDR1 LNHDA, CDR2 SQIVND (reference sequence). V shed 5 bases and J 4 bases; nucleotides not matched to a gene: 11. This CDR3 is CASSSGTGELGYEQYF. As DNA, the CDR3 is TGTGCCAGTAGTTCCGGGACAGGGGAATTAGGATACGAGCAGTACTTC.

This chain connects TRBV6-1 to TRBJ1-1; 9 bases fit TRBD1. The trim removed 5 bases at V and 4 bases at J, leaving 5 bases unmatched. The CDR3 spans 14 residues. CDR1 is MNHNS and CDR2 is SASEGT in the germline V gene. CDR3 residues: CASSQQGAGTEAFF. The DNA of the CDR3 is TGTGCCAGCAGTCAACAGGGGGCAGGCACTGAAGCTTTCTTT.

For the CDR3, the DNA is TGTGCCAGTAGTATAGAAGGCAGGGCTCACTATGGCTACACCTTC. Its protein product is CASSIEGRAHYGYTF. The gene calls are TRBV19 and TRBJ1-2; the D gene is possibly TRBD1 (5 bases). The germline gives CDR1 LNHDA, CDR2 SQIVND (reference sequence). The V and J ends lost 0 bases and 3 bases respectively, with 11 bases between them. The CDR3 totals 15 residues. Drawing the rest from reference TRBV19 and TRBJ1-2, the complete variable domain is DGGITQSPKYLFRKEGQNVTLSCEQNLNHDAMYWYRQDPGQGLRLIYYSQIVNDFQKGDIAEGYSVSREKKESFPLTVTSAQKNPTAFYLCASSIEGRAHYGYTFGSGTRLTVV.

This clone has a single count. The rearrangement joins TRBV7-9 to TRBJ1-6; D may be TRBD1 (5 bases). The CDR3 is 16 residues long. Trimming shortened V by 3 bases and J by 7 bases, and 16 bases separated the two germline ends. Germline assignment: CDR1 SEHNR and CDR2 FQNEAQ (reference sequence). CDR3 nucleotides: TGTGCCAGCAGCTTGGGGGGGAATTTGGAGAATTCACCCCTCCACTTT. As protein: CASSLGGNLENSPLHF.

This clone was seen only once. The V call is TRBV7-2, the J call TRBJ2-7; D uncertain. Looked up from germline, CDR1 is SGHTA and CDR2 is FQGNSA. This CDR3 is 13 amino acids long. Between the trimmed V and J ends, which lost 5 bases and 0 bases, there was a span of 8 bases. CDR3 bases: TGTGCCAGCAGCCTTGGGCGCTCCTACGAGCAGTACTTC. This translates into CASSLGRSYEQYF.

The sample holds one count of this clone. The chain has TRBV5-4 and TRBJ1-5; a weak D match, TRBD1 (6 bases). Per germline, CDR1 SGHNT and CDR2 YYREEE (reference sequence). This CDR3 region has 14 residues. V lost 1 base, J lost 6 bases, and 11 bases lay in between. CDR3 nucleotide sequence: TGTGCCAGCAGCTTGTGGGGGGCGTCTCAGCCCCAGCATTTT. It encodes CASSLWGASQPQHF.

In this sample, this clone is medium-sized. At one boundary the junction diverges from the germline segment, which might be a read error. This sample includes further DNA sequences coding for the same CDR3. The V gene is TRBV7-9, the J gene TRBJ2-1; 12 bases align to TRBD2. The CDR3 consists of 14 residues. CDR1 and CDR2 (germline): SEHNR, FQNEAQ (reference sequence). CDR3: CASSLAGGRNEQFF. CDR3 in DNA: TGTGCCAGCAGCCTAGCGGGGGGGCGGAATGAGCAGTTCTTC.

In this sample, this clone turned up a few times. The chain recombines TRBV7-9 with TRBJ1-3; D unclear. The CDR3 has 16 residues. CDR1 and CDR2 from the germline V gene are SEHNR and FQNEAQ (reference sequence). Trimming stripped 1 base from V and 0 bases from J, with 10 bases between. CDR3 sequence: CASSLGYTFSGNTIYF. CDR3 in DNA: TGTGCCAGCAGCTTAGGTTATACCTTCTCTGGAAACACCATATATTTT. The full variable domain, with the rest looked up from reference TRBV7-9 and TRBJ1-3, is DTGVSQNPRHKITKRGQNVTFRCDPISEHNRLYWYRQTLGQGPEFLTYFQNEAQLEKSRLLSDRFSAERPKGSFSTLEIQRTEQGDSAMYLCASSLGYTFSGNTIYFGEGSWLTVV.

The rearrangement links TRBV7-2 to TRBJ1-4; no definite D call. Trimming took 5 bases from V and 1 from J, leaving 11 bases between them. The CDR3 runs to 15 residues. Germline lookup yields CDR1 SGHTA and CDR2 FQGNSA. The DNA for the CDR3 is TGTGCCAGCAGCCCCGGACCGAGAACTAATGAAAAACTGTTTTTT. This codes for CASSPGPRTNEKLFF.

Worth noting for this clone: Other DNA variants within this sample encode the same CDR3. The genes are TRBV27 and TRBJ2-2; D gene uncertain. V lost 6 bases and J lost 5, with 19 bases in between. The CDR3 covers 16 residues. CDR1 and CDR2 from the germline V gene are MNHEY and SMNVEV (reference sequence). The CDR3 DNA follows: TGTGCCAGCAGACAAATGTCGTGGACGAGGACCGGGGAGCTGTTTTTT. It yields the protein CASRQMSWTRTGELFF.

The V and J genes are TRBV11-1 and TRBJ2-5, with 7 nucleotides matching TRBD1. Trimming removed 1 base from V and 1 base from J; junction bases left unmatched: 0. CDR3 length equals 14 residues. Germline CDR1 SGHAT, CDR2 FQDESV (reference sequence). The CDR3 nucleotides are TGTGCCAGCAGCTTAGGACAGGGCCAAGAGACCCAGTACTTC. This gives the protein CASSLGQGQETQYF. Full variable domain (outside the CDR3, taken from reference TRBV11-1 and TRBJ2-5): EAEVAQSPRYKITEKSQAVAFWCDPISGHATLYWYRQILGQGPELLVQFQDESVVDDSQLPKDRFSAERLKGVDSTLKIQPAELGDSAMYLCASSLGQGQETQYFGPGTRLLVL.

The genes are TRBV7-3 and TRBJ2-7, with TRBD2 matching over 7 bases. CDR1 and CDR2 from the germline V gene are SGHTA and FQGTGA. The CDR3 consists of 14 residues. The ends lost 2 bases at V and 2 bases at J; junction bases unmatched: 3. The CDR3 protein is CASSLGGDAYEQYF. As DNA, the CDR3 is TGTGCCAGCAGCTTAGGGGGGGATGCCTACGAGCAGTACTTC.

The V gene is TRBV7-2, the J gene TRBJ1-2; weak D call: TRBD1 (5 bases). V was trimmed by 1 base and J by 4 bases, leaving 13 bases between them. Germline CDR1 is SGHTA and CDR2 is FQGNSA. The CDR3 has 15 amino acids. CDR3 coding DNA: TGTGCCAGCAGCTTAGATATGGGGCTTGGCTATGGCTACACCTTC. Translated, it gives CASSLDMGLGYGYTF.

Details on this clone: Other DNA sequences in the sample encode the same CDR3. The chain carries TRBV28 and TRBJ1-5; a possible D gene is TRBD1 (5 bases). This CDR3 region has 13 residues. The V end was cut by 6 bases, the J end by 7 bases, with 13 bases between. Per the germline V gene, CDR1 is MDHEN and CDR2 is SYDVKM. For the CDR3, the DNA is TGTGCCAGCAGCTTACAGGTTAACCAGCCCCAGCATTTT. Translation gives CASSLQVNQPQHF. The entire variable domain, with the rest obtained from reference TRBV28 and TRBJ1-5, is as follows: DVKVTQSSRYLVKRTGEKVFLECVQDMDHENMFWYRQDPGLGLRLIYFSYDVKMKEKGDIPEGYSVSREKKERFSLILESASTNQTSMYLCASSLQVNQPQHFGDGTRLSIL.

The rearrangement links TRBV5-4 to TRBJ1-2; maybe TRBD1 (6 bases). CDR3 length equals 15 residues. Trimming cost V 4 bases and J 4 bases, with 17 bases left between them. CDR1 is SGHNT, CDR2 YYREEE, per germline (reference sequence). Written as DNA, the CDR3 is TGTGCCAGCAGCCCAAAATTAGAACAGGGCTATGGCTACACCTTC. This encodes CASSPKLEQGYGYTF.

The chain has TRBV6-5 and TRBJ2-1; 11 nucleotides match TRBD2. In germline, CDR1 is MNHEY, CDR2 SVGAGI. J gave up 4 bases and V 4 bases, and 3 bases lay outside the gene matches. The CDR3 spans 15 residues. The CDR3 region has the DNA TGTGCCAGCAGTTTAGGGACTAGCGGTTACAATGAGCAGTTCTTC. Amino acid sequence: CASSLGTSGYNEQFF.